This T cell receptor (beta chain) was obtained from a study of blood T cell repertoires in COVID-19. Looking at the study overall: From T cells, B-cell-depleted T cells, or PBMCs came the material, which was cDNA or gDNA.

Only a few counts were recorded for this clone. Measured with immunoSEQ multiplex PCR; TCRdb has only the in-frame clones, and not every one. The table lists roughly 150,000 clones, approximately 90% of them singletons, with 10% in the top ten. CDR1 and CDR2 from the germline V gene are SNHLY and FYNNEI. Germline trimming cut 2 bases from V and 2 bases from J; bases unmatched to any gene: 14. The CDR3 has 19 residues. The chain joins TRBV2 to TRBJ2-7; 11 nucleotides align to TRBD2. The TCR sequence derives from a woman between 65 and 79 years old with COVID-19, enrolled during active disease. What was sequenced was peripheral blood. The CDR3 sequence is CASSEFRRASGGNTYEQYF. The CDR3 DNA sequence: TGTGCCAGCAGTGAATTTCGGAGGGCTAGCGGGGGGAACACCTACGAGCAGTACTTC.